The T cell receptor beta chain under discussion was sequenced for a study of human T cells and chemical hapten exposure. Study-level points and caveats: The donor cohort had alopecia, so its immune response may not match that of healthy people. DPC sensitization produced no change in TCRs with frequency above 1 in 1000.

Via MiXCR, TCRdb re-called the RACE reads, giving one row per CDR3 protein. The sample includes fewer than 45,000 distinct CDR3 sequences, under 13% of them seen just once. Germline loops: CDR1 SGHTA, CDR2 FQGTGA. The CDR3 runs 15 residues. V shed 6 bases and J 3 bases; nucleotides not matched to a gene: 8. This clonotype occurred many times. What it recognizes is unknown. Time point meaning: pre-sensitization, week 0. Treatment of the sample: therapeutic diphenylcyclopropenone sensitization with weekly scalp DPC. Unfractionated whole blood served as the source for total RNA extraction. Blood was drawn before each patch test was applied.

The specimen comprised whole blood, sampled in connection with sensitization to the hapten diphenylcyclopropenone (DPC). The chain is built from TRBV7-3 and TRBJ2-1; TRBD2 aligns across 7 bases. This sequence was found in a man aged 45-65 years with alopecia areata. Some clones in this sample may be carry-over from other donors' samples. The CDR3 bases are TGTGCCAGCAGGCGAGCGGGAACAGGCTACAATGAGCAGTTCTTC. This codes for CASRRAGTGYNEQFF.